This TCR beta chain originates from a study of shared clonotypes between healthy human individuals. Turning to the study itself: A donor's plate count was three for CD4 naive and three for CD4 memory; CD8 naive had two and CD8 memory one.

Clones were sequenced by immunoSEQ multiplex PCR, and TCRdb holds only the in-frame ones, with some missing. The data hold some 580,000 clones, with 98% observed a single time. Naive CD8 cells comprised CD45RO-negative, CCR7-positively selected cells, excluding terminally differentiated effector memory CD45RA+ cells. Worth noting for this clone: As yet, its antigen is unknown.

The germline V gene encodes CDR1 SQVTM and CDR2 ANQGSEA. Trimming cost V 1 base and J 8 bases, with 17 bases left between them. The CDR3 covers 14 residues. Study findings and constraints: Larger richness was generally estimated for naive than memory subsets. Around 5% of naive CD4 clonotypes were common to four donors.

Sequences were obtained from naive CD8+ T cells sorted from blood. This receptor was identified in a man aged 25 to 40 in good health. This chain uses TRBV29-1 with TRBJ1-2, with D perhaps TRBD1 (6 bases). CDR3 bases: TGCAGCGTTGAAGTCAGGGGCTTAACGGGCGGCTACACCTTC. Its protein is CSVEVRGLTGGYTF.